This TCR beta chain was recovered during a study of monozygotic twins with inflammatory bowel disease (dated by TCRdb to about 2019). For the wider study: In total, 28 monozygotic twin pairs made up the full study: 19 Danish pairs, all IBD-discordant, plus nine German pairs, of which four were IBD-concordant and five were IBD-discordant. Within discordant pairs, disease-associated traits were sought mainly by comparing IBD patients with their genetically identical healthy co-twins. Each individual had, on average, about 151 000 unique TCRalpha sequences and 181 000 unique TCRbeta sequences available for analysis. Study-wide findings and limitations: TCRbeta repertoire diversity, by inverse Simpson index, was decreased in IBD patients compared with their healthy co-twins. Because patients were on differing immunosuppressive treatments, the repertoires may have picked up extra background noise and inter-individual variability. The results gave no support for a single strong signal or clonotype linked to IBD. The analysis was unable to tell different T cell subtypes apart. Repertoire similarity did not differ between concordant and discordant twins, which could be due to limited statistical power. Fewer clonotypes were shared with other individuals by IBD patients than by healthy twins, most markedly in patients showing signs of disease activity.

From each donor, a roughly 2.5 ml peripheral blood sample was collected into PAXgene tubes and kept at -80 degrees C. Total RNA was isolated from whole blood with the PAXgene blood miRNA kit on an automated QIAcube, without T cell sorting. Deep TCRalpha and TCRbeta repertoire profiling with unique molecular barcoding was performed on peripheral blood of monozygotic twin pairs concordant or discordant for inflammatory bowel disease. Smoking habits were recorded for all twin pairs, and each individual was classified as a current, former or never smoker. Library generation was performed with 5' RACE. Each TCR library was prepared from 3,000 to 4,000 ng of total RNA. For each sample, cDNA synthesis with SMARTScribe reverse transcriptase was split into eight separate reactions. During cDNA synthesis, template switching introduced unique molecular identifiers that contained a 6-nucleotide sample barcode. TCRalpha and TCRbeta cDNA was amplified by two nested PCRs of 16 and 9 cycles, with bead purification after each PCR. Before amplification, the cDNA was treated with uracil DNA-glycosylase and purified using the QIAquick PCR purification kit. The second PCR was the step at which Illumina TruSeq-compatible adapters and sample-specific barcodes were added. TapeStation and Qubit were used to check library quality and concentration, and around 5 ng of each library went into the pool. Sequencing of the pooled libraries was done on an Illumina HiSeq2500 single-index Rapid Run using custom sequencing primers and 2 x 100 bp reads. The paper's processing steps were these. UMI-based consensus assembly with MiGEC version 1.2.6 was used to correct PCR and sequencing errors. MiXCR version 2.1.1 was used to carry out V(D)J alignment, clonotype assembly and CDR3 extraction. To normalise gene usage, clonotype sharing and MAIT/NKT TCR abundance, the analysis used the top 1000, 10 000 and 20 000 clonotypes per sample. After downsampling to 27 000 UMIs, diversity was calculated as the inverse Simpson index using the vegan R package. Paired Mann-Whitney U tests on discordant twin pairs were used, with Benjamini-Hochberg multiple-testing correction. Each CDR3 protein sequence appears as one entry after TCRdb reprocessed the reads, and no DNA is included. Here the V and J calls rest on TCRdb's processing, not on the authors' analysis. The sample table gives approximately 400,000 distinct CDR3 sequences. The ten biggest clones cover 2% to 3% of the sample.

Notes on this clonotype: Its recognized antigen is unknown.

The TCR sequence derives from a human donor with ulcerative colitis or Crohn's disease, or a healthy co-twin of an affected twin (not recorded which). The material sequenced was blood.

The CDR3 protein sequence reads: CASSPTSGGRTQYF. The rearranged segments are TRBV7-9 and TRBJ2-5; TCRdb lists TRBD2, though no DNA is available to test this call. The CDR3 runs 14 amino acids, cysteine and phenylalanine included. Nucleotide data are not available. The germline V gene encodes CDR1 SEHNR and CDR2 FQNEAQ (reference sequence).